This T cell receptor (beta chain) derives from a study of T cell responses to AZD1222 COVID-19 vaccine. Overall study findings and caveats: Spike-spanning, vaccine-associated CD4 TCRs were dominant at 160-218 and 743-854. Two AZD1222 doses significantly raised spike-specific TCR breadth and depth over controls. Nearly half of spike-specific TCRs reportedly target variant regions that are unmutated in the B.1.351 and B.1.1.7 variants.

TCRdb keeps only in-frame clones here, not all; method: immunoSEQ multiplex PCR. Counted here are roughly 100,000 clones, 80% to 90% occurring once; the ten biggest clones make up 20% to 25%. Worth noting for this clone: Its target is unknown.

CDR3 size: 13 residues. Looked up from germline, CDR1 is SNHLY and CDR2 is FYNNEI. Trimming left V 4 bases short and J 4 bases short, with 10 bases between. The chain uses TRBV2 and TRBJ1-2; D is undetermined. The clonotype was recovered from an adult in good health. The sample here was peripheral blood, taken on day 0 of AZD1222 vaccination. CDR3 region: CASSGEVGYGYTF. In DNA, the CDR3 is TGTGCCAGCAGTGGGGAGGTTGGCTATGGCTACACCTTC.